This entry concerns a single T cell receptor (beta chain). Antigen unknown. The sample originates from a study of cytomegalovirus exposure and HLA in healthy donors. As for the study in general: There were a few hundred genotyped donors. Of these, roughly 80% fell in the genetic ancestry cluster associated with self-reported Caucasian donors. Study results and limitations: Altogether, some 160 TCR beta chains were recorded as cytomegalovirus-associated.

Germline lookup yields CDR1 SEHNR and CDR2 FQNEAQ (reference sequence). The CDR3 loop spans 14 amino acids. With 1 base removed from V and 10 bases from J, the gap between germline ends came to 14 bases. Healthy bone marrow donors supplied every sample. Primers for the PCR totalled 60 Vbeta and 13 Jbeta. TCRdb keeps only in-frame clones here, not all; method: immunoSEQ multiplex PCR. The table has some 180,000 clones, 85% seen once; the top ten hold less than 2.5%. This receptor was taken from a woman in her fifties or sixties in good health and CMV-seronegative. The sequencing input was PBMCs. The chain links TRBV7-9 to TRBJ2-1, with D perhaps TRBD2 (5 bases). DNA of the CDR3: TGTGCCAGCAGCTTAGGGGATAGCGTAGAGGAGCAGTTCTTC. Residues: CASSLGDSVEEQFF.